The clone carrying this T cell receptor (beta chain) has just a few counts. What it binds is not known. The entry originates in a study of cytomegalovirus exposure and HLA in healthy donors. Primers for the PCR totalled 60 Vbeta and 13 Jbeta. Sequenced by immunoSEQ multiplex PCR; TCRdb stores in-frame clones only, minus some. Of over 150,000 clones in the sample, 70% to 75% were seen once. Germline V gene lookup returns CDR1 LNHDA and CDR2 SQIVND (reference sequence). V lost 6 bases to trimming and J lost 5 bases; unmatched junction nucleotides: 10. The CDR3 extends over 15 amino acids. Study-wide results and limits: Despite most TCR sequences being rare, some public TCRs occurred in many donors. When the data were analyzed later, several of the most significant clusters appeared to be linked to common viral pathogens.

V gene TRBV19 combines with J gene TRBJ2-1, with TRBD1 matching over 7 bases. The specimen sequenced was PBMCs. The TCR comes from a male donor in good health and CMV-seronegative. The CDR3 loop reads CASRTGTALNNEQFF. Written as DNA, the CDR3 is TGTGCCAGTAGGACCGGGACAGCTCTAAACAATGAGCAGTTCTTC.